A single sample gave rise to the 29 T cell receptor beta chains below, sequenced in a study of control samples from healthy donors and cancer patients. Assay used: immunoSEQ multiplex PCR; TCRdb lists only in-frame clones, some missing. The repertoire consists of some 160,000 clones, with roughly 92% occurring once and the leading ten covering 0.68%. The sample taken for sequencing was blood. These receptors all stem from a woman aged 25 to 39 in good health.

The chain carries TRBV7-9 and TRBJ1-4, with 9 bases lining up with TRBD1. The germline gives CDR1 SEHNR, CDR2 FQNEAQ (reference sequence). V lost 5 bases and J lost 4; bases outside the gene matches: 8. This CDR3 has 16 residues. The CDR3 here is CASSPPGQGYNEKLFF. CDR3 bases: TGTGCCAGCAGCCCGCCGGGACAGGGCTATAATGAAAAACTGTTTTTT.

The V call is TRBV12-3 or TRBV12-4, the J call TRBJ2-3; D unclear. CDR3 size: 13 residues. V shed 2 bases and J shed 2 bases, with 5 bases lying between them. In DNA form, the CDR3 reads TGTGCCAGCAGTTTATGGCCCACAGATACGCAGTATTTT. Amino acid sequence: CASSLWPTDTQYF.

The CDR3 is CASSLLRGTGSYNEQFF. Here the CDR3 DNA reads TGTGCCAGCAGCTTGCTTAGGGGGACTGGCTCCTACAATGAGCAGTTCTTC. V is TRBV5-6 and J is TRBJ2-1; D is perhaps TRBD1 or TRBD2 (6 bases each). Trimming stripped 1 base from V and 0 bases from J, with 14 bases between. This CDR3 spans 17 amino acids. The germline V gene has CDR1 SGHDT and CDR2 YYEEEE.

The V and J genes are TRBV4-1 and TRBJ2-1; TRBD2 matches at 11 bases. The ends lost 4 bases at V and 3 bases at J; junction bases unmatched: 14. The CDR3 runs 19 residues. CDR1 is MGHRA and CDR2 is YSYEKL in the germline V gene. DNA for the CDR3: TGCGCCAGCAGCCTACCGCCCGGGGCTAGCGGGAGGAGCTACAATGAGCAGTTCTTC. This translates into CASSLPPGASGRSYNEQFF.

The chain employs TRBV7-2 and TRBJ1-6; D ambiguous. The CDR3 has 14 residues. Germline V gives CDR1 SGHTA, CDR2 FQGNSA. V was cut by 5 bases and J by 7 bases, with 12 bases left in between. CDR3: CASSQVGLNSPLHF. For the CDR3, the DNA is TGTGCCAGCAGCCAAGTGGGGTTAAATTCACCCCTCCACTTT.

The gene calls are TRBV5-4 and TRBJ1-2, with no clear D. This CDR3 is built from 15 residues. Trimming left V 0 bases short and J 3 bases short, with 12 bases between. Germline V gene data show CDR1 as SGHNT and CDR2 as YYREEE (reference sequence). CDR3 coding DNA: TGTGCCAGCAGCTTGGGTGGAGGAACTCACTATGGCTACACCTTC. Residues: CASSLGGGTHYGYTF.

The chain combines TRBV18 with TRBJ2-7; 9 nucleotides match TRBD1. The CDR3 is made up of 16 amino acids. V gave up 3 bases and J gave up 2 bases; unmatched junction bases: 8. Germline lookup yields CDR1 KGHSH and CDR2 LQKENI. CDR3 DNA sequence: TGTGCCAGCTCACCGTATGGGACAGGGCCCACCTACGAGCAGTACTTC. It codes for CASSPYGTGPTYEQYF.

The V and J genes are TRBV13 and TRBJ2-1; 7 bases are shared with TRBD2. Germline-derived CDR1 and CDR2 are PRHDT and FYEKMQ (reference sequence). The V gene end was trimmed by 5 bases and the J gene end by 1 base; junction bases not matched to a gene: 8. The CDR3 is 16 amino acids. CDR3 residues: CASSRTRTRSYNEQFF. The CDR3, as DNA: TGTGCCAGCAGCAGAACTCGGACTAGGTCCTACAATGAGCAGTTCTTC.

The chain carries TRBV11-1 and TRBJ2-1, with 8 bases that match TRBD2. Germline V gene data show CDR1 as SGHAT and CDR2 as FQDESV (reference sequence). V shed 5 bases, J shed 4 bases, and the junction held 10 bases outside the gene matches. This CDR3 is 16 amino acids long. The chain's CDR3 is CASSPGGLEHYNEQFF. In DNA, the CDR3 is TGTGCCAGCAGCCCCGGGGGACTAGAGCATTACAATGAGCAGTTCTTC. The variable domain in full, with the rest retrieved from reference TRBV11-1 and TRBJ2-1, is EAEVAQSPRYKITEKSQAVAFWCDPISGHATLYWYRQILGQGPELLVQFQDESVVDDSQLPKDRFSAERLKGVDSTLKIQPAELGDSAMYLCASSPGGLEHYNEQFFGPGTRLTVL.

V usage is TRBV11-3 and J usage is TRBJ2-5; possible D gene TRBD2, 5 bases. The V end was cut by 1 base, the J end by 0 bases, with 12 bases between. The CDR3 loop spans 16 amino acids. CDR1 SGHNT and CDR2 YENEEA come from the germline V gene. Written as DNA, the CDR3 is TGTGCCAGCAGCTTAGGATCAGGACTCAACCAAGAGACCCAGTACTTC. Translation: CASSLGSGLNQETQYF. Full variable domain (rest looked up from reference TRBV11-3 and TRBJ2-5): EAGVVQSPRYKIIEKKQPVAFWCNPISGHNTLYWYLQNLGQGPELLIRYENEEAVDDSQLPKDRFSAERLKGVDSTLKIQPAELGDSAVYLCASSLGSGLNQETQYFGPGTRLLVL.

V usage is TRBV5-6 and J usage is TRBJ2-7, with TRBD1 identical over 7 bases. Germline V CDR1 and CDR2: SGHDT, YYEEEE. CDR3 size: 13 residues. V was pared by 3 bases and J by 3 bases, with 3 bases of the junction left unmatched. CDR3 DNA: TGTGCCAGCAGCTGGGGGACAGTCTACGAGCAGTACTTC. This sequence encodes CASSWGTVYEQYF.

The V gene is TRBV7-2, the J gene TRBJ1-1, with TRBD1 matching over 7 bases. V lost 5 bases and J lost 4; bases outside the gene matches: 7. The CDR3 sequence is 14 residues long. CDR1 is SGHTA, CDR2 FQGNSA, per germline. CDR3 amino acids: CASSQQGSGTEAFF. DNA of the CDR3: TGTGCCAGCAGCCAACAGGGGTCTGGCACTGAAGCTTTCTTT.

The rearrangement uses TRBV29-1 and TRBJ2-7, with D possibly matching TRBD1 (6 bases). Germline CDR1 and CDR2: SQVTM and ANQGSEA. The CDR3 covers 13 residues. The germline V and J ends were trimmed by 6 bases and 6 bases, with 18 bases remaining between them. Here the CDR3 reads CSVGAGAPVEQYF. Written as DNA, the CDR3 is TGCAGCGTGGGGGCTGGGGCCCCCGTCGAGCAGTACTTC.

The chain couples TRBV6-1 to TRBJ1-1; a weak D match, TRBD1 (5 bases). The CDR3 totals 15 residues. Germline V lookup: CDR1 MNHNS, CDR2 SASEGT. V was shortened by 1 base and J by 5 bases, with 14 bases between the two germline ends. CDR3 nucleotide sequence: TGTGCCAGCAGTGAAGTGGGACGAGGTAAAACTGAAGCTTTCTTT. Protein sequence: CASSEVGRGKTEAFF.

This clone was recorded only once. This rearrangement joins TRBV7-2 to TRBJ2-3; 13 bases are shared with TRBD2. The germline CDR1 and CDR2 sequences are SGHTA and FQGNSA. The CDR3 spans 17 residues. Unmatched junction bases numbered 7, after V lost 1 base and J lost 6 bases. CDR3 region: CASSLVPTSGRADTQYF. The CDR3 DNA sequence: TGTGCCAGCAGCTTAGTCCCAACTAGCGGGAGGGCGGATACGCAGTATTTT.

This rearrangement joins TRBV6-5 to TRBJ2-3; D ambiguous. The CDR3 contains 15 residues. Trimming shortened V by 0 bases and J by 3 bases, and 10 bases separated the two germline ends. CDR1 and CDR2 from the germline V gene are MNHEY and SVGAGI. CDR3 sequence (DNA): TGTGCCAGCAGTTACTCGGACGTCGGGACAGATACGCAGTATTTT. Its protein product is CASSYSDVGTDTQYF.

The CDR3 protein is CASSLRTGGQFF. CDR3 DNA sequence: TGTGCCAGCAGCTTAAGGACAGGGGGACAGTTCTTC. The chain joins TRBV11-3 to TRBJ2-1; 10 bases match TRBD1. Germline V lookup: CDR1 SGHNT, CDR2 YENEEA. V trimming: 2 bases; J trimming: 13 bases; junction bases outside the gene matches: 2. The CDR3 runs to 12 residues. The full variable domain, rest sourced from reference TRBV11-3 and TRBJ2-1, is EAGVVQSPRYKIIEKKQPVAFWCNPISGHNTLYWYLQNLGQGPELLIRYENEEAVDDSQLPKDRFSAERLKGVDSTLKIQPAELGDSAVYLCASSLRTGGQFFGPGTRLTVL.

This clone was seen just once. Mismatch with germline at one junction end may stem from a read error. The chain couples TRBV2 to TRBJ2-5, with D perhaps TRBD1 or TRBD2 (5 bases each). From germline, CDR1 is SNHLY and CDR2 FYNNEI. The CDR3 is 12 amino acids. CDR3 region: CTSSSGTETQYF. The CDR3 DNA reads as TGTACCAGCAGTTCGGGGACAGAGACCCAGTACTTC. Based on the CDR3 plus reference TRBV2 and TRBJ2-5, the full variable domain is EPEVTQTPSHQVTQMGQEVILRCVPISNHLYFYWYRQILGQKVEFLVSFYNNEISEKSEIFDDQFSVERPDGSNFTLKIRSTKLEDSAMYFCTSSSGTETQYFGPGTRLLVL.

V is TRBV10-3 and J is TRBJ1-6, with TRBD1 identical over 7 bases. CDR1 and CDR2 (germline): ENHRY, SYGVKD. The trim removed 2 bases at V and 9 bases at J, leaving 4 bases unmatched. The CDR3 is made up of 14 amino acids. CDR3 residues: CAISEPTGVSPLHF. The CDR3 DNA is TGTGCCATCAGTGAGCCTACAGGGGTTTCACCCCTCCACTTT.

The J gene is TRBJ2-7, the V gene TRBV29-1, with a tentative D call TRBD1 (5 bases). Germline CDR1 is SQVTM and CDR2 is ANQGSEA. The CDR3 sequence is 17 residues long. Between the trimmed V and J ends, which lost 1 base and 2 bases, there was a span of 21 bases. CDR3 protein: CSVEGATDTDLTYEQYF. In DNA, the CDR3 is TGCAGCGTTGAAGGAGCGACAGACACGGACCTAACCTACGAGCAGTACTTC.

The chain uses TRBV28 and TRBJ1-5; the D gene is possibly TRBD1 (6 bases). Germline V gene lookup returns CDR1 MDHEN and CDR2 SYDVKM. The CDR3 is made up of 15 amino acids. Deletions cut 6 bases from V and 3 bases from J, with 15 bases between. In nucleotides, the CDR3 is TGTGCCAGCAGCCCTCCGGGGGCCAACAATCAGCCCCAGCATTTT. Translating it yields CASSPPGANNQPQHF.

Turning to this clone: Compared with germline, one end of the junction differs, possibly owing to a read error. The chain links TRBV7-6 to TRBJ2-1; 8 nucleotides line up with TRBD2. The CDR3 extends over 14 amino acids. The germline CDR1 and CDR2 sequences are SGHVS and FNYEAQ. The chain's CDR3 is CASSSGTSLNGQFF. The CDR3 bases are TGTGCCAGCAGCTCCGGGACTAGTCTCAATGGGCAGTTCTTC.

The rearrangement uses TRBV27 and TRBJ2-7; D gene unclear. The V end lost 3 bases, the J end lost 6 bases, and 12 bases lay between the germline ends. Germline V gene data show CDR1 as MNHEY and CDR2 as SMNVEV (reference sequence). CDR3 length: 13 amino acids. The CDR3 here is CASSFRLGSEQYF. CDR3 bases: TGTGCCAGCAGTTTCCGACTGGGTAGCGAGCAGTACTTC.

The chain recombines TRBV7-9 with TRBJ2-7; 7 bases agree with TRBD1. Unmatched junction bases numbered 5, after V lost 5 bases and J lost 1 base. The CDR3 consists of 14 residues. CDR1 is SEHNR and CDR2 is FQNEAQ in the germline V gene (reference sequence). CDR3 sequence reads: CASSLTGESYEQYF. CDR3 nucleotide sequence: TGTGCCAGCAGCCTCACAGGGGAATCCTACGAGCAGTACTTC.

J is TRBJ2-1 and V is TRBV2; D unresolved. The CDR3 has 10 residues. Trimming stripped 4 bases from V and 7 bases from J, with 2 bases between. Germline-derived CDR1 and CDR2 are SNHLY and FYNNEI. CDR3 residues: CASSVNEQFF. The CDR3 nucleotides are TGTGCCAGCAGTGTTAATGAGCAGTTCTTC.

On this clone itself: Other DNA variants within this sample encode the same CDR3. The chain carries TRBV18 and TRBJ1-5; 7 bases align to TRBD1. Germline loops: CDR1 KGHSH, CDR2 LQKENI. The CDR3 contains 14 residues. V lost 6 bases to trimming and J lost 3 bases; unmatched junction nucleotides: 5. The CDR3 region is CASSPGQHNQPQHF. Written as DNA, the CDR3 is TGTGCCAGCTCGCCGGGACAGCACAATCAGCCCCAGCATTTT.

CDR3 DNA sequence: TGTGCCAGCAGCACCGGGACAGGGGCTTCTGAAGCTTTCTTT. Residues: CASSTGTGASEAFF. This rearrangement joins TRBV7-8 to TRBJ1-1; TRBD1 agrees at 10 bases. Per germline, CDR1 SGHVS and CDR2 FQNEAQ. J lost 6 bases, V lost 5 bases, and 6 bases had no gene match. CDR3 length equals 14 residues.

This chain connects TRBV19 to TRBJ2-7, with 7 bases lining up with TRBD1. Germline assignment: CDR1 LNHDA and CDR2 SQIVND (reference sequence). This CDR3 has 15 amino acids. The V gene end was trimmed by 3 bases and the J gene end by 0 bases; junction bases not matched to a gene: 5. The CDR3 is CASSIQRDSSYEQYF. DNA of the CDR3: TGTGCCAGTAGTATCCAAAGGGACAGCTCCTACGAGCAGTACTTC.

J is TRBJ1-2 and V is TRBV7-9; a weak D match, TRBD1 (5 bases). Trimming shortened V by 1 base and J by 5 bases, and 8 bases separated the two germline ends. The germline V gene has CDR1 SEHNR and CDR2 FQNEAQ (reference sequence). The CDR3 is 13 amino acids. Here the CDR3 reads CASSLGAGYGYTF. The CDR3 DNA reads TGTGCCAGCAGCTTAGGGGCAGGGTATGGCTACACCTTC.